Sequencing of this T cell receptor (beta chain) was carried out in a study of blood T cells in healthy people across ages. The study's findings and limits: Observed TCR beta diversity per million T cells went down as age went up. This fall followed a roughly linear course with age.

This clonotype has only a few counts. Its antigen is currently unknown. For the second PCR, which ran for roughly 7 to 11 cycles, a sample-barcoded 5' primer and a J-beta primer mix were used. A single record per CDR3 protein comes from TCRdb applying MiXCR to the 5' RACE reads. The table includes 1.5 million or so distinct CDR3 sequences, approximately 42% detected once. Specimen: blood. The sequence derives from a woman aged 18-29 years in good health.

CDR3 DNA: TGTGCCAGCAAGGCCATGGGTAAAGAGACCCAGTACTTC. This encodes CASKAMGKETQYF. The chain employs TRBV27 and TRBJ2-5; D remains unclear. The CDR3 runs 13 residues. The V and J ends lost 7 bases and 3 bases respectively, with 12 bases between them. The germline V gene has CDR1 MNHEY and CDR2 SMNVEV (reference sequence).